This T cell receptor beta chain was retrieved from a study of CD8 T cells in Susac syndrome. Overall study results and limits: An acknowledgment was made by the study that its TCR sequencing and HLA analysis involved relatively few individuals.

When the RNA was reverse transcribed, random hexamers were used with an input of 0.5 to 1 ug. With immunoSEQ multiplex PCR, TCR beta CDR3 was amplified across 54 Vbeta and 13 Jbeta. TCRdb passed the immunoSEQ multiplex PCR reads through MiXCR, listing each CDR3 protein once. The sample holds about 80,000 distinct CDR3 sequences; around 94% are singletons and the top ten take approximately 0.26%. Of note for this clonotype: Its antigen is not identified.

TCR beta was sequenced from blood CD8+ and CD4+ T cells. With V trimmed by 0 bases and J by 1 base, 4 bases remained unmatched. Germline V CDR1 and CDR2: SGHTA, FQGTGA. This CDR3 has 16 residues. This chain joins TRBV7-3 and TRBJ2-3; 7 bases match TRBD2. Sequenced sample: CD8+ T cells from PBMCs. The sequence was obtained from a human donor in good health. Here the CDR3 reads CASSLTGRGGTDTQYF. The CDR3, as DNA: TGTGCCAGCAGCTTAACCGGACGGGGGGGCACAGATACGCAGTATTTT.